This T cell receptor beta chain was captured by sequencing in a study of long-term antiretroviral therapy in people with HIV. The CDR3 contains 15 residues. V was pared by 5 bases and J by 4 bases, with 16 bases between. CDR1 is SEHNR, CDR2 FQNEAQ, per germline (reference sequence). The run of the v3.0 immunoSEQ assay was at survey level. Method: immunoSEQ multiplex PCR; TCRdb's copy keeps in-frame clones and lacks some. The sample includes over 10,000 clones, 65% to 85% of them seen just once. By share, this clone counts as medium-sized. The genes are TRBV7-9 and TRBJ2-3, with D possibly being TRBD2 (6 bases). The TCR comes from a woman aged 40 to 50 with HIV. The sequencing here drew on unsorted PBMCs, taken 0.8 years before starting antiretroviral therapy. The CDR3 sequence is CASSHRDFTPDTQYF. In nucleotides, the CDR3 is TGTGCCAGCAGCCATAGGGACTTCACGCCAGATACGCAGTATTTT.